The rows below give T cell receptor beta chains drawn from one sample of a study of blood T cell repertoires in COVID-19. Libraries were prepared by immunoSEQ multiplex PCR; TCRdb keeps only in-frame clonotypes and omits some of them. Of hundreds of thousands of clones in the sample, approximately 86% were seen once. Sample: peripheral blood. Receptor source: a woman in her twenties or thirties who had recovered from COVID-19. Each CDR3 is given with its conserved first and last residue.

TRBV28	TRBJ2-5	CASSLRGFGETQYF
TRBV6-1	TRBJ1-2	CASSEMPPGSLNYGYTF
TRBV19	TRBJ1-1	CASSTTTSDRKGTEAFF
TRBV11-2	TRBJ2-7	CASSLPGQGSYEQYF
TRBV5-1	TRBJ2-2	CASTQRRQGVSGELFF
TRBV6-7	TRBJ2-5	CASEGREVGETQYF
TRBV7-2	TRBJ1-2	CASSQGRGVYGYTF
TRBV7-2	TRBJ2-5	CASSLEHRGRETQYF
TRBV2	TRBJ2-1	CASSVQQGRDNEQFF
TRBV19	TRBJ2-3	CASRPPGQGADTQYF
TRBV5-4	TRBJ2-5	CASSHKRDGETQYF
TRBV7-2	TRBJ2-3	CASSLRGLSTDTQYF
TRBV19	TRBJ2-1	CASQWTSGGYNEQFF
TRBV4-1	TRBJ1-6	CASSQDQAGQRNSPLHF
TRBV4-1	TRBJ1-1	CASSQENSLNTEAFF
TRBV7-2	TRBJ1-2	CASSLDGTGARGYTF
TRBV30	TRBJ2-7	CAWSVRGLGYEQYF